This TCR beta chain was retrieved from a study of T cell responses to AZD1222 COVID-19 vaccine. Overall study findings and caveats: Repertoire collection took place solely once the T cell response had peaked. Clonal diversity was possibly underestimated, and white British individuals and females predominated among donors. At 160-218 and 743-854, vaccine-associated CD4 TCRs were dominant, and they spanned spike.

Method: immunoSEQ multiplex PCR; TCRdb's copy keeps in-frame clones and lacks some. Of roughly 170,000 clones in the sample, 88% were seen once. A note on this clone: The antigen remains undetermined.

The CDR3 has 14 residues. Germline V CDR1 and CDR2: GTSNPN, SVGIG (reference sequence). The V end was cut by 3 bases, the J end by 10 bases, with 20 bases between. This chain connects TRBV30 to TRBJ2-3; D remains ambiguous. The starting material was peripheral blood, obtained on day 0 of AZD1222 vaccination. This TCR was recovered from an adult in good health. The DNA of the CDR3 is TGTGCCTGGAGGGCTATAGGCTCCCCTGGGGCGCAGTATTTT. Translating gives CAWRAIGSPGAQYF.